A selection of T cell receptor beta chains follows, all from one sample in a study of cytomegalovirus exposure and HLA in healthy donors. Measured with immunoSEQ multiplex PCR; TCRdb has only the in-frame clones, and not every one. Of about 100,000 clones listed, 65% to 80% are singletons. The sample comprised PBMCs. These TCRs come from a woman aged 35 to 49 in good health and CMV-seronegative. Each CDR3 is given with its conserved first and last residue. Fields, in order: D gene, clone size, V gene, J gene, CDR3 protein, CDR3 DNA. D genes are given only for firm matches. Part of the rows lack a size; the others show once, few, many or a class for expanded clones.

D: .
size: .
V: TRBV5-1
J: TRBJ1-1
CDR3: CASSRGESFTEAFF
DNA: TGCGCCAGCAGCCGGGGGGAAAGTTTCACTGAAGCTTTCTTT

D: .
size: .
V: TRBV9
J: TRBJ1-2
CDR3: CASSPQTDSYGYTF
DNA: TGTGCCAGCAGCCCGCAGACAGATTCGTATGGCTACACCTTC

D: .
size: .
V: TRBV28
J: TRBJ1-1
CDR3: CASRDRDWFMDTEAFF
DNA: TGTGCCAGCAGGGACAGAGATTGGTTCATGGACACTGAAGCTTTCTTT

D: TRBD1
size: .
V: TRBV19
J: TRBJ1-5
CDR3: CASSILRTGDQPQHF
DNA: TGTGCCAGTAGTATACTGCGCACAGGGGATCAGCCCCAGCATTTT

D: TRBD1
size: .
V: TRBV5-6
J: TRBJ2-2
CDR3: CASSVPGQGGTGELFF
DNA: TGTGCCAGCAGCGTCCCCGGACAGGGAGGAACCGGGGAGCTGTTTTTT

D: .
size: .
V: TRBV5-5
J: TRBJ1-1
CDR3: CASSLAPGEGPEAFF
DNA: TGTGCCAGCAGCTTGGCCCCAGGGGAGGGCCCTGAAGCTTTCTTT

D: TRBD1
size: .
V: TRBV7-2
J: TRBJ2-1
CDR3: CASSPGTADYNEQFF
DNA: TGTGCCAGCAGCCCCGGGACAGCAGACTACAATGAGCAGTTCTTC

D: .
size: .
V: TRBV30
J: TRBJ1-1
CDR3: CAYTNPWMNTEAFF
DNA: TGTGCCTACACTAACCCGTGGATGAACACTGAAGCTTTCTTT

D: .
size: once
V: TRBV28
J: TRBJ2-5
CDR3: CASSAKLSMKTQYF
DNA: TGTGCCAGCAGTGCTAAACTTTCAATGAAGACCCAGTACTTC

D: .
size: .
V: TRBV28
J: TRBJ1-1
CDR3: CASSLSAGNTEAFF
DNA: TGTGCCAGCAGTTTGTCGGCAGGGAACACTGAAGCTTTCTTT

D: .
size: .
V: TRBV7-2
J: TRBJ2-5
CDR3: CASSRQGGYQETQYF
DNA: TGTGCCAGCAGCCGACAGGGAGGCTACCAAGAGACCCAGTACTTC

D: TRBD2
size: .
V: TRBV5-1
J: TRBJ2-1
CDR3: CASSLMGAGGTEQFF
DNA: TGCGCCAGCAGCTTGATGGGCGCGGGAGGGACAGAGCAGTTCTTC

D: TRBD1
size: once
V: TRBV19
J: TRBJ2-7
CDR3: CATQPRTGSYEQYF
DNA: TGTGCCACGCAGCCTCGGACAGGCTCCTACGAGCAGTACTTC

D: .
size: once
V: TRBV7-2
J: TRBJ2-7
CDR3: CASSLSTGLSYEQYF
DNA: TGTGCCAGCAGCTTAAGTACGGGACTCTCGTACGAGCAGTACTTC

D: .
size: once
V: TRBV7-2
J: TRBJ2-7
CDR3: CASSLGTRSYEQYF
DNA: TGTGCCAGCAGCTTAGGGACTCGCTCCTACGAGCAGTACTTC

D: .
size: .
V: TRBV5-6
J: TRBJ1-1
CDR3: CASSPLRGSEAFF
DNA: TGTGCCAGCAGCCCTCTTCGAGGGAGTGAAGCTTTCTTT

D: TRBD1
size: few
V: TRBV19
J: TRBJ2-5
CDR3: CASSLGTGRRETQYF
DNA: TGTGCCAGTAGTCTCGGGACAGGGCGGAGGGAGACCCAGTACTTC

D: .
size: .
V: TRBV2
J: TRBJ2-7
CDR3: CASSEAVQVAGDEQYF
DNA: TGTGCCAGCAGTGAAGCGGTCCAGGTCGCAGGGGACGAGCAGTACTTC

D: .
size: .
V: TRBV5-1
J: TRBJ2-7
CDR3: CASSLHHLTYEQYF
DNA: TGCGCCAGCAGCTTACACCACCTGACCTACGAGCAGTACTTC

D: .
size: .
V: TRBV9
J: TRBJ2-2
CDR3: CASSVASLGNTGELFF
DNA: TGTGCCAGCAGCGTAGCTTCCCTAGGGAACACCGGGGAGCTGTTTTTT

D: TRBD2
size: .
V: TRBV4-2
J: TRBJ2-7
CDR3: CASSQDITSGSYEQYF
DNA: TGTGCCAGCAGCCAAGATATCACTAGCGGGAGCTACGAGCAGTACTTC

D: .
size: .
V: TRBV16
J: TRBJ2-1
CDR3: CASSQGLIGNEQFF
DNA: TGTGCCAGCAGCCAAGGACTTATAGGCAATGAGCAGTTCTTC

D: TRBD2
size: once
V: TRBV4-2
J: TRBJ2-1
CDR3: CASSQGGSRLAGYNEQFF
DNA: TGTGCCAGCAGCCAAGGCGGGTCCCGACTAGCGGGGTACAATGAGCAGTTCTTC

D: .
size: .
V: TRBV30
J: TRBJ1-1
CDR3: CAWSVLSTNTEAFF
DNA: TGTGCCTGGAGTGTACTTAGCACGAACACTGAAGCTTTCTTT

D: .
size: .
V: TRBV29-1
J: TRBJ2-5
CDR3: CSVGQGETQYF
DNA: TGCAGCGTTGGGCAGGGGGAGACCCAGTACTTC

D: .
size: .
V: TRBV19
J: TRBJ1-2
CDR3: CASSNTGPAGYGYTF
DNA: TGTGCCAGTAGTAATACAGGGCCCGCGGGCTATGGCTACACCTTC

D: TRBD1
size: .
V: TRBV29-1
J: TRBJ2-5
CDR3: CSVVAGGWETQYF
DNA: TGCAGCGTTGTGGCAGGGGGCTGGGAGACCCAGTACTTC

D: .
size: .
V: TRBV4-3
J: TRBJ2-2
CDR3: CASSQDMAWPTGELFF
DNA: TGCGCCAGCAGCCAAGATATGGCATGGCCGACCGGGGAGCTGTTTTTT

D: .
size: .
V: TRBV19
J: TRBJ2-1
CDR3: CASSIGLTSNEQFF
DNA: TGTGCCAGTAGTATAGGGCTAACTAGCAATGAGCAGTTCTTC

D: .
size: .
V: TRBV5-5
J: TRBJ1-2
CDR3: CASSPGDSYGYTF
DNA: TGTGCCAGCAGCCCAGGGGATTCCTATGGCTACACCTTC

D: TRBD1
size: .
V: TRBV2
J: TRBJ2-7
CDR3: CASQEGTGDFYEQYF
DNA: TGTGCCAGCCAGGAAGGGACAGGGGATTTTTACGAGCAGTACTTC

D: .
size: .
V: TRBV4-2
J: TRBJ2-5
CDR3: CASSQDSQETQYF
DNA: TGTGCCAGCAGCCAAGATAGCCAAGAGACCCAGTACTTC

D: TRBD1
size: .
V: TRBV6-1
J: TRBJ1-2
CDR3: CASSDRQGSNYGYTF
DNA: TGTGCCAGCAGTGATCGACAGGGTTCTAACTATGGCTACACCTTC

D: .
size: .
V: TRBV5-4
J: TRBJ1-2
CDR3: CASSLDSYGYTF
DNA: TGTGCCAGCAGCCTAGACAGCTATGGCTACACCTTC

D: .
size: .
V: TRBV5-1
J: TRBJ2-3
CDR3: CASSLSRSDTQYF
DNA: TGCGCCAGCAGCTTGAGTAGATCAGATACGCAGTATTTT

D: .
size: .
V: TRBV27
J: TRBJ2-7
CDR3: CASSLGGAPYEQYF
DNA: TGTGCCAGCAGTTTGGGGGGAGCCCCGTACGAGCAGTACTTC

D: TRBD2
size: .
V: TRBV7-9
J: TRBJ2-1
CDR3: CASSPGGTYNEQFF
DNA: TGTGCCAGCAGCCCGGGGGGGACCTACAATGAGCAGTTCTTC

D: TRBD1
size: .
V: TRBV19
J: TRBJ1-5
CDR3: CASTPGQFSNQPQHF
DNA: TGTGCCAGTACCCCGGGACAGTTTAGCAATCAGCCCCAGCATTTT

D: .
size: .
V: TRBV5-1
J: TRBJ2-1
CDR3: CASSLPTLSSYNEQFF
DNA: TGCGCCAGCAGCTTGCCCACCCTGAGCTCCTACAATGAGCAGTTCTTC